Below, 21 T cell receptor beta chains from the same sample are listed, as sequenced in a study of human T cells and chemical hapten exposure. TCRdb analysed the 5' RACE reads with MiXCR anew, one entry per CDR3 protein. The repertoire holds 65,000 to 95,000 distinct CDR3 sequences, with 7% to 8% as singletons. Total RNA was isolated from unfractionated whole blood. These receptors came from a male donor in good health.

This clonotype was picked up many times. The DNA for the CDR3 is TGTGCCAGCTCATTCACGGTTAATCAGCCCCAGCATTTT. It is translated as CASSFTVNQPQHF. The chain uses TRBV18 and TRBJ1-5; D gene unclear. The germline V gene encodes CDR1 KGHSH and CDR2 LQKENI. The V end lost 5 bases, the J end lost 4 bases, and 9 bases lay between the germline ends. CDR3 length: 13 amino acids.

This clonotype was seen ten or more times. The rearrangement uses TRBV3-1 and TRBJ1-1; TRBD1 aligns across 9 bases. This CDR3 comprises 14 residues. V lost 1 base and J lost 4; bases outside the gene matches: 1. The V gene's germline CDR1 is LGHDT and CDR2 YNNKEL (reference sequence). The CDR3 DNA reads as TGTGCCAGCAGCCAAGTGGACAGGGGCACTGAAGCTTTCTTT. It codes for CASSQVDRGTEAFF. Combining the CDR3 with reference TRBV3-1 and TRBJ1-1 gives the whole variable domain DTAVSQTPKYLVTQMGNDKSIKCEQNLGHDTMYWYKQDSKKFLKIMFSYNNKELIINETVPNRFSPKSPDKAHLNLHINSLELGDSAVYFCASSQVDRGTEAFFGQGTRLTVV.

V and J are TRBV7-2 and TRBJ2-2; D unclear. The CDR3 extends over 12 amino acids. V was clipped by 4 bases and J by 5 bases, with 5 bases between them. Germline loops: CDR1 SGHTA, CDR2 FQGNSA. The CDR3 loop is CASSYWTGELFF. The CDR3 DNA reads TGTGCCAGCAGCTATTGGACCGGGGAGCTGTTTTTT.

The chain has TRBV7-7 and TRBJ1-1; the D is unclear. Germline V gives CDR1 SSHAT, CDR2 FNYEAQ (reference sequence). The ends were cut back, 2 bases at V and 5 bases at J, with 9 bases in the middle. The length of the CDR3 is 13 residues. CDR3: CASSLFRGTEAFF. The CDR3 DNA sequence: TGTGCCAGCAGCTTATTTCGGGGAACTGAAGCTTTCTTT.

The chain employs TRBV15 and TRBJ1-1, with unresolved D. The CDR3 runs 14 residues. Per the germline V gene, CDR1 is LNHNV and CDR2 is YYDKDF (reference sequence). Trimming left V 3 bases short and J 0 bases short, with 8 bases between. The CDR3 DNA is TGTGCCACCAGCAGGGCCGGAGTGAACACTGAAGCTTTCTTT. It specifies CATSRAGVNTEAFF. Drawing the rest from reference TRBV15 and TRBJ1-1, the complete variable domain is DAMVIQNPRYQVTQFGKPVTLSCSQTLNHNVMYWYQQKSSQAPKLLFHYYDKDFNNEADTPDNFQSRRPNTSFCFLDIRSPGLGDTAMYLCATSRAGVNTEAFFGQGTRLTVV.

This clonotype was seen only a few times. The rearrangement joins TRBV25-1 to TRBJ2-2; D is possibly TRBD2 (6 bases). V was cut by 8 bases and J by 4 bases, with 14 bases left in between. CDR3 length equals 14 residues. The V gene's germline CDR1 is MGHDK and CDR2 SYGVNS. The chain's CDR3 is CASGTPRGTGELFF. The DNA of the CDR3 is TGTGCCAGCGGGACTCCGCGGGGCACCGGGGAGCTGTTTTTT.

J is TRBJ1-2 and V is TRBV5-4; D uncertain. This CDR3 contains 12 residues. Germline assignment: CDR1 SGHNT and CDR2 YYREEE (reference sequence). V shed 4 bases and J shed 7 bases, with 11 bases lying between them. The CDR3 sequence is CASSETSFGYTF. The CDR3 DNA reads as TGTGCCAGCAGCGAAACTAGCTTTGGCTACACCTTC.

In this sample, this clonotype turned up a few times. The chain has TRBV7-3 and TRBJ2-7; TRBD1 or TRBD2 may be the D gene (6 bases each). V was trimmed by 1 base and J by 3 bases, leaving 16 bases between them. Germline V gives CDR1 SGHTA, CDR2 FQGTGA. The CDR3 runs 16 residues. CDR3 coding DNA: TGTGCCAGCAGCTTAAAGGGGGGCGAATGGGGCTACGAGCAGTACTTC. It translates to CASSLKGGEWGYEQYF.

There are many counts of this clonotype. The chain's CDR3 is CASSLSDTQYF. In DNA form, the CDR3 reads TGTGCCAGCAGCTTATCAGATACGCAGTATTTT. This chain links TRBV7-8 with TRBJ2-3; D is undetermined. Trimming shortened V by 2 bases and J by 4 bases, and 1 base separated the two germline ends. The V gene's germline CDR1 is SGHVS and CDR2 FQNEAQ. The CDR3 is 11 residues long.

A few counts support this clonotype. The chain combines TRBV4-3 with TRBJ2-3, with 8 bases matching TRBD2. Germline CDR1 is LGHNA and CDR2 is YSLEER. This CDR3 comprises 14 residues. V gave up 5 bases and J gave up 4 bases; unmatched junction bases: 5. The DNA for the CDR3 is TGCGCCAGCAGCTGGAGCGGGGGTGCAGATACGCAGTATTTT. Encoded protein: CASSWSGGADTQYF.

The CDR3 region is CASSQVYNEQFF. The CDR3 DNA follows: TGCGCCAGCAGCCAGGTCTACAATGAGCAGTTCTTC. The gene calls are TRBV4-3 and TRBJ2-1; D unresolved. This CDR3 is built from 12 residues. Germline assignment: CDR1 LGHNA and CDR2 YSLEER. With 3 bases removed from V and 3 bases from J, the gap between germline ends came to 3 bases.

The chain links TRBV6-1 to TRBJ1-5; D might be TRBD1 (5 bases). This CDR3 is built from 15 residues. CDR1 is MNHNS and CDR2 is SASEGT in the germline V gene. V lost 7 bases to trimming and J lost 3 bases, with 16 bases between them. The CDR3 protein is CASTRSDSYNQPQHF. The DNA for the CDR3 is TGTGCCAGCACGAGGAGTGACAGCTACAATCAGCCCCAGCATTTT.

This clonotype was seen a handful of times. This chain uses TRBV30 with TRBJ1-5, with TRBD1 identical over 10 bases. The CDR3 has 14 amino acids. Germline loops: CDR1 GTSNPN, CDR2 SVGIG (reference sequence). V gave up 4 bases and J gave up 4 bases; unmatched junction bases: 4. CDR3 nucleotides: TGTGCCTGGACGCCGGGACAGGGGAATCAGCCCCAGCATTTT. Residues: CAWTPGQGNQPQHF.

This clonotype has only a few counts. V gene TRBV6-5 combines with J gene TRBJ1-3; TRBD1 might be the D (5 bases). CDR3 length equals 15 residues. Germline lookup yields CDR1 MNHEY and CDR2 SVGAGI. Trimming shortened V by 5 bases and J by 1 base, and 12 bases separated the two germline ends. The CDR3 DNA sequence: TGTGCCAGCAGTCCCGACAGTTTTTCTGGAAACACCATATATTTT. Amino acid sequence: CASSPDSFSGNTIYF.

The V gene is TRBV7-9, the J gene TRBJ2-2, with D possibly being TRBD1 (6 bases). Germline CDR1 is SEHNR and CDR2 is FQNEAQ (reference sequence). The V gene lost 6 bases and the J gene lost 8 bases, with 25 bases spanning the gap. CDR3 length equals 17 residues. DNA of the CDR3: TGTGCCAGCAGTTCCAATACCGGACAGACCTTGGTTGGGGAGCTGTTTTTT. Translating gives CASSSNTGQTLVGELFF.

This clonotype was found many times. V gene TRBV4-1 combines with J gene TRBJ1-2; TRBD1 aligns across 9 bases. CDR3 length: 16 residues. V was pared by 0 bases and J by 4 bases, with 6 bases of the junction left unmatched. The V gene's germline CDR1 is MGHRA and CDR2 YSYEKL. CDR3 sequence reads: CASSQDLTGGPYGYTF. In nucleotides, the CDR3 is TGCGCCAGCAGCCAAGATCTTACAGGGGGCCCCTATGGCTACACCTTC.

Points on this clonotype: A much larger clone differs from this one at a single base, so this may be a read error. CDR3 loop: CSASPYEGDSNQLQHF. The DNA for the CDR3 is TGCAGTGCTAGTCCCTACGAGGGGGACAGCAATCAGCTCCAGCATTTT. The gene calls are TRBV20-1 and TRBJ1-5; 7 bases line up with TRBD1. Per the germline V gene, CDR1 is DFQATT and CDR2 is SNEGSKA (reference sequence). This CDR3 is built from 16 residues.

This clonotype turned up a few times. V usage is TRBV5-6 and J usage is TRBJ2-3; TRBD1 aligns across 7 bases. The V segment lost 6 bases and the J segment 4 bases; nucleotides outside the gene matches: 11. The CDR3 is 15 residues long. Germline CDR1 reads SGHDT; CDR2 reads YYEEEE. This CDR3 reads CASNTPGQKADTQYF. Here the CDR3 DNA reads TGTGCCAGCAACACACCGGGACAGAAAGCAGATACGCAGTATTTT.

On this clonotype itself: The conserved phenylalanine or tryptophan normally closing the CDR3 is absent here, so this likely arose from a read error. The CDR3 sequence: CASSQEGNTEAFY. CDR3 DNA: TGTGCCAGCAGCCAGGAGGGGAACACTGAAGCTTTCTAT. This sequence joins TRBV3-1 and TRBJ1-1, with unresolved D. The CDR3 is made up of 13 amino acids. Germline V lookup: CDR1 LGHDT, CDR2 YNNKEL (reference sequence). V dropped 3 bases and J dropped 1 base, with 6 bases sitting between them.

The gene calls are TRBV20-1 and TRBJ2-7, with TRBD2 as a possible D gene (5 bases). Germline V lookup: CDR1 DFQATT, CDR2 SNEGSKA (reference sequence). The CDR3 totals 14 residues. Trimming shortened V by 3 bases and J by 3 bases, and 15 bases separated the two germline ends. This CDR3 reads CSARDWGAGYEQYF. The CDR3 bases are TGCAGTGCTAGGGATTGGGGTGCGGGCTACGAGCAGTACTTC.

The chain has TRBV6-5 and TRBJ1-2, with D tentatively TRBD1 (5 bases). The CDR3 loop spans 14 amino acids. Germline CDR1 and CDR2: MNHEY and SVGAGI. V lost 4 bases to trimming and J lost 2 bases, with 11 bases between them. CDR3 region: CASSSQGPNYGYTF. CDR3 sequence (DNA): TGTGCCAGCAGTTCCCAGGGCCCAAACTATGGCTACACCTTC.